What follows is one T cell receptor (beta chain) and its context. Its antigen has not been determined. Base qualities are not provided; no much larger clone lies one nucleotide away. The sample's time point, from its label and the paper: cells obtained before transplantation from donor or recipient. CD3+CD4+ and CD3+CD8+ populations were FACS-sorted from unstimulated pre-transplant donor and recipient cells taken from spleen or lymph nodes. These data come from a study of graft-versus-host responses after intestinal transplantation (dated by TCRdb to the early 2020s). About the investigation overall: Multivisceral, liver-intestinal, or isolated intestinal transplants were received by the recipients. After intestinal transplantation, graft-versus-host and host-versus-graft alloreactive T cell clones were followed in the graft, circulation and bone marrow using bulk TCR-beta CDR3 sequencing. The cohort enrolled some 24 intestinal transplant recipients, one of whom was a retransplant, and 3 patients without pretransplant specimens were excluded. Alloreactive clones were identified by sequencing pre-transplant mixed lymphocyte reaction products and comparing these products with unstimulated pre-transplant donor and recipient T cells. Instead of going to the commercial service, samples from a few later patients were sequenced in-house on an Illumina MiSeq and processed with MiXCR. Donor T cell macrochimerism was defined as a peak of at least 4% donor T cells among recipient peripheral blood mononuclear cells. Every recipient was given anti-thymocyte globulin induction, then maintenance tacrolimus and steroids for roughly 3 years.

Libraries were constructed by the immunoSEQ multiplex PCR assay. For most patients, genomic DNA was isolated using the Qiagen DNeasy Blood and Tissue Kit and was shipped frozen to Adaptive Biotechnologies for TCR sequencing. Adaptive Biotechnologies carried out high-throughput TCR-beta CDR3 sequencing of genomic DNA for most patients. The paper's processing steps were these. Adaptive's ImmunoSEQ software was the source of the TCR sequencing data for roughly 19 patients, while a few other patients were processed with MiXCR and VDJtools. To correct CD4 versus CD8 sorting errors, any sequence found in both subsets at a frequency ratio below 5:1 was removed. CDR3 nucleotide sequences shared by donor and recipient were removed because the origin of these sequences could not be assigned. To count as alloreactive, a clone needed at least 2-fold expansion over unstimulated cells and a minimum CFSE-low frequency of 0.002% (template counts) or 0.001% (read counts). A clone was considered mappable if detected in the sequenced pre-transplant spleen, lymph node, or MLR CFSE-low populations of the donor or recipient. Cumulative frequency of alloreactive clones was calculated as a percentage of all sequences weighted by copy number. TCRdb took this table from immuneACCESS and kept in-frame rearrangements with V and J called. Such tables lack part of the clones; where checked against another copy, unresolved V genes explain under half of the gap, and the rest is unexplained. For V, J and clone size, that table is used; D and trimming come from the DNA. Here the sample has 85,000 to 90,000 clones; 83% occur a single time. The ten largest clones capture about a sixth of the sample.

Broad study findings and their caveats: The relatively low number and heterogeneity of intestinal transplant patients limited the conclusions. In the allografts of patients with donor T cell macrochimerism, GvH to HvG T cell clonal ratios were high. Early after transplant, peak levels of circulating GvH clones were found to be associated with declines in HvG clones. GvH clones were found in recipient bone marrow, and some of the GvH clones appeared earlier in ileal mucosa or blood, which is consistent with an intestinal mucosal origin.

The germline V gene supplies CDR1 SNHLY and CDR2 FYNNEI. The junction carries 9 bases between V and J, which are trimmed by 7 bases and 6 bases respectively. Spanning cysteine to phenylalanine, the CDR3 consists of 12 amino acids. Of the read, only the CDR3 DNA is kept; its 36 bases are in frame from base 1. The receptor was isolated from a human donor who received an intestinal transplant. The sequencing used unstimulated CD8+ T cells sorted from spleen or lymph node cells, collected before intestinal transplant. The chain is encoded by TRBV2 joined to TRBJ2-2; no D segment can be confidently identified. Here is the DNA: TGTGCCAGCAATGGGGATCCCGGGGAGCTGTTTTTT. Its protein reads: CASNGDPGELFF.